This T cell receptor beta chain was obtained from a study of chemoradiotherapy in HPV16-positive cancers (dated by TCRdb to between 2022 and 2023). Concerning the study at large: Using functional T-cell assays on cells from a couple of HPV16-positive patients, the researchers defined candidate HPV-specific T-cell clones and common TCR motifs. The study set out to ask whether T-cell immunity against the HPV oncoproteins E6 and E7 changes over the course of chemoradiotherapy and whether that immunity affects survival. TCR repertoires from over 80 patients with HPV-related cancers were then used to track the candidate HPV-specific TCRs and motifs.

According to the germline V gene, CDR1 reads MNHEY and CDR2 reads SVGAGI. The CDR3, cysteine through phenylalanine, is 11 amino acids long. Left in the record is the CDR3 DNA by itself, 33 bases read in frame from the first base. The germline ends are 6 bases apart after V is trimmed by 2 bases and J by 8 bases. As concerns this clone: The clone's antigen remains unknown. There are no base qualities to consult, and no much larger clone falls within one base.

Repertoires were sampled multiple times during chemoradiotherapy, which allowed clonal expansion in the tumor microenvironment to be followed. The library was made by the immunoSEQ multiplex PCR assay. This is the immuneACCESS table as TCRdb keeps it, with only in-frame sequences that have V and J called. A part of the clones is gone; compared with another copy, unresolved V genes explain less than half, and the rest is unexplained. Counted in this sample were around 30,000 clones; 90% to 95% of them appeared once. In total, the top ten clones hold less than 25% of the sample. Here is what the overall study found, with its caveats: The functional definition of HPV-specific T cells came from only a couple of HPV16-positive patients, and the survival association was reported for HPV16-positive patients. In HPV16-positive patients, expansion of HPV-responsive T cells during chemoradiotherapy was associated with improved recurrence-free survival. Expansion of candidate HPV-specific clones and E7-related TCR motifs was observed in the tumor microenvironment during treatment, whereas no such expansion was observed for non-HPV-specific T cells.

In this chain, TRBV6-5 is recombined with TRBJ1-1; tentative D gene TRBD1, with 6 bases matching. Sequencing used blood, obtained from a patient who underwent chemoradiotherapy. The sequence derives from a human donor with HPV-associated anogenital cancer. The CDR3 region: CASSYGTEAFF. The DNA reads TGTGCCAGCAGTTACGGGACAGAAGCTTTCTTT.